Each of the 16 T cell receptor beta chains below was sequenced from the same sample in a study of T cell responses to AZD1222 COVID-19 vaccine. Clones were sequenced by immunoSEQ multiplex PCR, and TCRdb holds only the in-frame ones, with some missing. The table lists about 120,000 clones, approximately 83% of them singletons. This material consisted of peripheral blood, taken on day 0 of MenACWY control vaccination. These receptors were collected from an adult in good health.

CDR3 region: CASSKMDRTGANVLTF. The CDR3 DNA reads TGTGCCAGTAGTAAAATGGACAGAACTGGGGCCAACGTCCTGACTTTC. The rearrangement uses TRBV19 and TRBJ2-6; the D gene is possibly TRBD1 (6 bases). This CDR3 has 16 amino acids. V shed 4 bases and J shed 2 bases, with 12 bases lying between them. Germline V gene lookup returns CDR1 LNHDA and CDR2 SQIVND (reference sequence).

The chain combines TRBV10-1 with TRBJ2-5, with 8 bases fitting TRBD1. The germline CDR1 and CDR2 sequences are WNHNN and SYGVQD (reference sequence). The ends lost 2 bases at V and 2 bases at J; junction bases unmatched: 1. The CDR3 has 14 amino acids. Here the CDR3 DNA reads TGCGCCAGCAGTGAGAACAGGGGGCAAGAGACCCAGTACTTC. Residues: CASSENRGQETQYF.

The V and J genes are TRBV4-1 and TRBJ2-3; TRBD2 matches at 9 bases. The CDR3 is made up of 17 amino acids. Trimming cost V 4 bases and J 3 bases; bases outside gene matches: 11. Germline V gives CDR1 MGHRA, CDR2 YSYEKL. The CDR3 here is CASSPSDLAGGTDTQYF. In nucleotides, the CDR3 is TGCGCCAGCAGCCCCTCGGACTTGGCGGGGGGGACAGATACGCAGTATTTT.

The CDR3 spells CASSYAPGQGSYEQYF. The CDR3 DNA is TGTGCCAGCAGTTACGCGCCGGGACAGGGATCCTACGAGCAGTACTTC. The rearrangement joins TRBV6-2 or TRBV6-3 to TRBJ2-7; 9 nucleotides agree with TRBD1. The germline V gene encodes CDR1 MNHEY and CDR2 SVGEGT. V shed 2 bases, J shed 1 base, and the junction held 6 bases outside the gene matches. The CDR3 totals 16 residues.

The chain employs TRBV3-1 (or the pseudogene TRBV3-2) and TRBJ1-1; 8 bases are a match to TRBD1. CDR3 length equals 15 residues. The V gene's germline CDR1 is LGHDT and CDR2 YNNKEL (reference sequence). V shed 6 bases and J 6 bases; nucleotides not matched to a gene: 12. CDR3 in DNA: TGTGCCAGCAGTCGAACAGGGGGGGCGAAAGCTGAAGCTTTCTTT. This encodes CASSRTGGAKAEAFF.

The V and J genes are TRBV3-1 (or the pseudogene TRBV3-2) and TRBJ1-2; 7 bases agree with TRBD1. Per germline, CDR1 LGHDT and CDR2 YNNKEL (reference sequence). V shed 1 base, J shed 5 bases, and the junction held 7 bases outside the gene matches. This CDR3 contains 15 residues. The CDR3 protein is CASSQAHRGFYGYTF. DNA for the CDR3: TGTGCCAGCAGCCAAGCCCACAGGGGATTTTATGGCTACACCTTC.

The chain carries TRBV5-1 and TRBJ2-4, with D possibly matching TRBD1 (5 bases). Trimming removed 4 bases at V and 8 bases at J, with 7 bases between. Germline CDR1 SGHRS, CDR2 YFSETQ. CDR3 length equals 11 residues. The CDR3: CASSTGDIQYF. Here the CDR3 DNA reads TGCGCCAGCAGCACAGGAGACATTCAGTACTTC.

The chain has TRBV7-2 and TRBJ1-3, with TRBD1 matching over 8 bases. Losses at the gene ends were 9 bases for V and 5 bases for J; bases not matched to a gene: 9. CDR1 is SGHTA, CDR2 FQGNSA, per germline. The CDR3 is 14 residues long. Here the CDR3 DNA reads TGTGCCAGTACGGACAGGGTGGGCAGAAACACCATATATTTT. This gives the protein CASTDRVGRNTIYF.

The rearrangement uses TRBV2 and TRBJ1-4, with D maybe TRBD1 (5 bases). CDR1 and CDR2 (germline): SNHLY, FYNNEI. The CDR3 totals 13 residues. Deletions cut 7 bases from V and 8 bases from J, with 14 bases between. CDR3 in amino acids: CASTGSPGEKLFF. CDR3 DNA sequence: TGTGCCAGCACCGGGTCACCAGGGGAAAAACTGTTTTTT.

This clone appeared a few times. The chain has TRBV5-1 and TRBJ2-5; 9 positions agree with TRBD1. Germline lookup yields CDR1 SGHRS and CDR2 YFSETQ. With 4 bases clipped from V and 4 bases from J, the junction kept 5 bases outside the gene matches. The CDR3 is 14 amino acids. In DNA form, the CDR3 reads TGCGCCAGCAGCACCGGACAGGGGTTAGAGACCCAGTACTTC. This translates into CASSTGQGLETQYF.

The chain couples TRBV6-2 or TRBV6-3 to TRBJ2-1, with 7 bases identical to TRBD1. CDR3 length: 20 residues. Germline V gives CDR1 MNHEY, CDR2 SVGEGT. The J segment lost 3 bases and the V segment lost 4 bases, leaving 21 bases of the junction unmatched. The CDR3 sequence: CASSLTYTGEKWGSYNEQFF. DNA of the CDR3: TGTGCCAGCAGTTTGACGTACACAGGGGAAAAATGGGGTAGCTACAATGAGCAGTTCTTC.

This sequence joins TRBV7-8 and TRBJ1-5; possibly TRBD1 for D (5 bases). Germline V gives CDR1 SGHVS, CDR2 FQNEAQ. Trimming took 4 bases from V and 2 from J, leaving 15 bases between them. The CDR3 totals 16 residues. CDR3 bases: TGTGCCAGCAGCTCGCAGCCGGGACGTCGCAATCAGCCCCAGCATTTT. This codes for CASSSQPGRRNQPQHF.

The V call is TRBV24-1, the J call TRBJ2-5, with D possibly TRBD1 on 6 matching bases. The CDR3 loop spans 14 amino acids. CDR1 and CDR2 (germline): KGHDR, SFDVKD. Trimming took off 4 bases at V and 5 bases at J, with 13 bases between the two ends. Here the CDR3 DNA reads TGTGCCACCAGTGACAGGGGAGCATTGGAGACCCAGTACTTC. Translation gives CATSDRGALETQYF.

The rearrangement links TRBV28 to TRBJ2-5, with a tentative D call TRBD2 (7 bases). The CDR3 consists of 14 residues. Germline values: CDR1 MDHEN, CDR2 SYDVKM. V shed 6 bases and J shed 4 bases, with 15 bases lying between them. The CDR3 sequence: CASSPPGGTETQYF. The CDR3 coding sequence is TGTGCCAGCAGCCCCCCGGGGGGCACAGAGACCCAGTACTTC.

The chain carries TRBV25-1 and TRBJ1-1; TRBD1 matches at 9 bases. Germline CDR1 and CDR2: MGHDK and SYGVNS. The CDR3 is made up of 16 amino acids. V lost 3 bases to trimming and J lost 5 bases; unmatched junction nucleotides: 10. The CDR3 is CASSESSGTGTTEAFF. In DNA, the CDR3 is TGTGCCAGCAGTGAGAGCTCCGGGACAGGGACGACTGAAGCTTTCTTT.

Remarks on this clone: One end of the junction does not line up with germline, which may come from a read error. The CDR3 loop reads CTSTTGNSPLHF. The DNA of the CDR3 is TGTACCAGCACCACTGGAAATTCACCCCTCCACTTT. The chain couples TRBV28 to TRBJ1-6; D remains unclear. Germline CDR1 is MDHEN and CDR2 is SYDVKM. The CDR3 is 12 amino acids.